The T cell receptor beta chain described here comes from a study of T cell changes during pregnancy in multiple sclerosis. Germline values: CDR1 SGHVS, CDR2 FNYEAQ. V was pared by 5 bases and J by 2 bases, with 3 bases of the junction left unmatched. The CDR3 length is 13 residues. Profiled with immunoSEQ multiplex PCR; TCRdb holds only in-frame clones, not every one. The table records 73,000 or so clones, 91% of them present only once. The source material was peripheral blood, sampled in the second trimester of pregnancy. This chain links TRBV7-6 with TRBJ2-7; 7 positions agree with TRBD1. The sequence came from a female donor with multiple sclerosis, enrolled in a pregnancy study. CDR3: CASSRTGPYEQYF. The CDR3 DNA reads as TGTGCCAGCAGCCGGACAGGCCCCTACGAGCAGTACTTC.